Listed here is a single T cell receptor (beta chain). This receptor's antigen is unknown. Qualities for individual bases were not recorded, and no much larger clone is one base off. The sample is drawn from a study of blood T cell repertoires in COVID-19 (dated by TCRdb to 2020 to 2021). Broadly, across the study: Samples from collaborators originated in the United States, Italy and Spain and spanned both the acute and convalescent phases of COVID-19. A freely available public database, intended as a resource for researchers studying the immune response to SARS-CoV-2, is where the repertoires were released. The material from the prospective study consisted of cDNA or gDNA derived from T cells, B-cell-depleted T cells, or PBMCs. Where HLA class I and class II types were available, the types were taken from metadata supplied by the sample provider, not from assay-based typing. A de-identified subject ID, COVID-19 status, age in years and sex were almost always included in the sample metadata. Deeply sampled blood TCRbeta repertoires from subjects exposed to, actively infected with, or recovered from COVID-19 were included in the dataset. Samples were obtained from the ongoing ImmuneRACE study (first 160 participants) and from 1,200 or so subjects provided by 6 global collaborators.

TCRbeta CDR3 regions were amplified from genomic DNA using the immunoSEQ Assay, a bias-controlled multiplex PCR. The published analysis was carried out like this. Within the assay, amplification of reference gene primers was used to estimate how many nucleated cells each sample contained. To quantify the absolute abundance of each unique TCRbeta CDR3 rearrangement, sequence reads were collapsed and filtered. For each sample, productive Simpson clonality was calculated by taking the square root of Simpson's diversity index across productive rearrangements. Held by TCRdb, this immuneACCESS table contains in-frame sequences only and omits some clones. Under half of the omission traces to an unresolved V gene where checked; the cause of the rest is unknown. V and J calls and clone size are copied from that table; D and trimming were computed from the DNA. The sample yields approximately 140,000 clones; around 84% were counted once. The ten largest clones capture about 2.3% of the sample.

Study-wide conclusions, independent of this receptor: The quantity of clinical and demographic metadata differed by source and by participant and was supplied without curation.

Participants in the prospective study were enrolled through a virtual design, were aged roughly 18 to 90 years, and lived in roughly 25 United States geographic areas. In the prospective study, cohorts were assigned on the basis of participant-reported clinical history obtained from a screening survey and a study questionnaire. Each participant in the prospective study had whole blood, serum and a nasopharyngeal or oropharyngeal swab collected by mobile phlebotomists. Over a roughly two-month period, participants in the prospective study had the option of providing additional blood draws and questionnaires. Blood samples from the prospective study were shipped frozen or at room temperature prior to DNA extraction. The sequence was collected from a man between 35 and 55 years old with acute COVID-19. The sample taken for sequencing was PBMCs or T cells enriched from blood (not recorded which).

CDR3 sequence: CASSSQGLNNQPQHF. The DNA reads TGTGCCAGCAGTTCACAGGGATTGAACAATCAGCCCCAGCATTTT. Here the chain combines TRBV2 and TRBJ1-5, and TRBD1 may be the D gene, going by 6 matching bases. Relative to germline, V is 5 bases shorter and J is 3 bases shorter, with 14 bases between their ends. The cysteine opens and the phenylalanine closes a CDR3 of 15 amino acids. Only the CDR3 part of the read is kept: 45 bases, read in frame from the first base. In the germline V gene, CDR1 corresponds to SNHLY and CDR2 to FYNNEI.